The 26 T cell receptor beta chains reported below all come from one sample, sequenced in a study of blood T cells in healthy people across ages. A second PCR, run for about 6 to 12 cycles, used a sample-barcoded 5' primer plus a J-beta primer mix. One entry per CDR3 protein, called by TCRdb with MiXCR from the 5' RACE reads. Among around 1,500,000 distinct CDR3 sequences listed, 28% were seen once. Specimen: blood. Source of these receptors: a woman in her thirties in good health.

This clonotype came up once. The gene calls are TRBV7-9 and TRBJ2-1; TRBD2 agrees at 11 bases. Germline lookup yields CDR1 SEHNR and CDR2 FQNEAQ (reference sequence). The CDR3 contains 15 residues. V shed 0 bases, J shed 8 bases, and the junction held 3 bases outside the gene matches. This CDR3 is CASSLAVAGGDEQFF. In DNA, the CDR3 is TGTGCCAGCAGCTTAGCAGTAGCGGGAGGGGATGAGCAGTTCTTC.

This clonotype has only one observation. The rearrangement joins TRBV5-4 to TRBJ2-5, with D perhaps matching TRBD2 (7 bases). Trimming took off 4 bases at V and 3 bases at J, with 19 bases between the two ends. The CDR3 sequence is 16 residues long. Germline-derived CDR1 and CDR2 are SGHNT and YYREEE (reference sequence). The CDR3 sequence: CASSRLLQGREETQYF. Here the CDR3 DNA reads TGTGCCAGCAGCAGGCTACTTCAGGGGAGGGAAGAGACCCAGTACTTC.

CDR3 nucleotide sequence: TGCAGTGCTTTAGGAGGTTCAGGCACAGATACGCAGTATTTT. Protein product: CSALGGSGTDTQYF. The chain joins TRBV20-1 to TRBJ2-3, with a possible D match to TRBD2 (5 bases). The CDR3 totals 14 residues. Trimming shortened V by 5 bases and J by 1 base, and 13 bases separated the two germline ends. CDR1 and CDR2 from the germline V gene are DFQATT and SNEGSKA (reference sequence).

The CDR3, as DNA: TGTGCCAGCAGTTTGTCCCACTCCCTCCCCGGGGAGTATTTT. Its translation: CASSLSHSLPGEYF. This chain connects TRBV12-3 or TRBV12-4 to TRBJ2-3, with a weak D call TRBD2 (5 bases). The CDR3 extends over 14 amino acids. V was trimmed by 3 bases and J by 13 bases, leaving 20 bases between them.

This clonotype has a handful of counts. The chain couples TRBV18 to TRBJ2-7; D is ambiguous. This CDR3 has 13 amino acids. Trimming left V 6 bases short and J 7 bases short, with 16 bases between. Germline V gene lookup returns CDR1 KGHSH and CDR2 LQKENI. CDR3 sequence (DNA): TGTGCCAGCTCTCCTGGGCCAGAGAGGGAGCAGTACTTC. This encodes CASSPGPEREQYF.

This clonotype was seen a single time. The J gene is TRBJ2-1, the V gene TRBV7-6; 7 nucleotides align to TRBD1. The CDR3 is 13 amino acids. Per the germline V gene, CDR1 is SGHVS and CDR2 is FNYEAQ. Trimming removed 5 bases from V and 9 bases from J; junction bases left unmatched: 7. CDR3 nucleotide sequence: TGTGCCAGCAGCCCACAGGGGTATAGTGAGCAGTTCTTC. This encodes CASSPQGYSEQFF. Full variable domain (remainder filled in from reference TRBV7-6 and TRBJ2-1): GAGVSQSPRYKVTKRGQDVALRCDPISGHVSLYWYRQALGQGPEFLTYFNYEAQQDKSGLPNDRFSAERPEGSISTLTIQRTEQRDSAMYRCASSPQGYSEQFFGPGTRLTVL.

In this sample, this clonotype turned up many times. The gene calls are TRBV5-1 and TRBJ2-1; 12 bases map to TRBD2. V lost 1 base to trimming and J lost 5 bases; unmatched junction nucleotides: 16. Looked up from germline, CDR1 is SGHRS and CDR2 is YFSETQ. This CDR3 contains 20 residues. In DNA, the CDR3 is TGCGCCAGCAGCTTGAGGTCTAGCGGGGGGGCGGCTCTCCTCGACAATGAGCAGTTCTTC. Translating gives CASSLRSSGGAALLDNEQFF.

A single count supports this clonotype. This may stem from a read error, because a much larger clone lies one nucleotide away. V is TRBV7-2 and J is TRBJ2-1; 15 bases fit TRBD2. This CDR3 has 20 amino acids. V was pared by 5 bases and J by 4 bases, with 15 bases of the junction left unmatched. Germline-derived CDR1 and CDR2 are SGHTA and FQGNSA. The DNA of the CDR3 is TGTGCCAGCAGCCCCTTGACGGGACTAGCGGGAGGCTCGATGTACAATGAGCAGTTCTTC. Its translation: CASSPLTGLAGGSMYNEQFF.

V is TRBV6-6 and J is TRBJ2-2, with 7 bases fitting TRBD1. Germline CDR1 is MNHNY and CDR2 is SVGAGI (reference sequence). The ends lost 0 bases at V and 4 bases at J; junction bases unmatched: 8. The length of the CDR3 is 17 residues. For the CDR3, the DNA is TGTGCCAGCAGTTACTCGCGAGGGGGCAGGGGCACCGGGGAGCTGTTTTTT. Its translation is CASSYSRGGRGTGELFF.

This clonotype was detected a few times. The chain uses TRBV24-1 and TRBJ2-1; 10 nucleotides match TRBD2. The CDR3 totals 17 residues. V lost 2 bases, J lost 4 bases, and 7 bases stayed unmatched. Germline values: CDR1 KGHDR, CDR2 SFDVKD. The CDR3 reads CATSDSLPSGGYNEQFF. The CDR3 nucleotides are TGTGCCACCAGTGATTCCCTCCCTAGCGGGGGTTACAATGAGCAGTTCTTC.

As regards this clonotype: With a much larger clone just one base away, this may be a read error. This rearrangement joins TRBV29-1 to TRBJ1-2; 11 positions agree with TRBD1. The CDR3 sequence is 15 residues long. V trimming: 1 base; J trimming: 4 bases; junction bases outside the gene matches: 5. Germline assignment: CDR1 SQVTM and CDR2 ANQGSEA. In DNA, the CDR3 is TGCAGCGTTGAAGCCGGGACAGGGGGGGGCTATGGCTACACCTTC. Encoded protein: CSVEAGTGGGYGYTF.

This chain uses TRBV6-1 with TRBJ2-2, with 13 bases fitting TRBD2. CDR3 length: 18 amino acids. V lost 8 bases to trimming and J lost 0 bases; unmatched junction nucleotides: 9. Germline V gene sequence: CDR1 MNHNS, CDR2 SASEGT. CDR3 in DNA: TGTGCCAGCTTCCGGACTAGCGGGAGTTATACGAACACCGGGGAGCTGTTTTTT. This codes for CASFRTSGSYTNTGELFF.

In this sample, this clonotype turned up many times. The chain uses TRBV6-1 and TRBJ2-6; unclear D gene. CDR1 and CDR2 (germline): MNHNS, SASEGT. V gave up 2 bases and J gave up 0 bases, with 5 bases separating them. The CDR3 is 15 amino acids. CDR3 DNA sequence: TGTGCCAGCAGTGAAAGGGACTCTGGGGCCAACGTCCTGACTTTC. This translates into CASSERDSGANVLTF.

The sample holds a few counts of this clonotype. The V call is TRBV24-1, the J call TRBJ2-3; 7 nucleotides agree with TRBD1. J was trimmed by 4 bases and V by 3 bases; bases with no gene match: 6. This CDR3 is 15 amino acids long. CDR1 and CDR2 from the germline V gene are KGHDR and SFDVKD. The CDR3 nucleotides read TGTGCCACCAGTGATCCTCGACAGGGTGCAGATACGCAGTATTTT. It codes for CATSDPRQGADTQYF.

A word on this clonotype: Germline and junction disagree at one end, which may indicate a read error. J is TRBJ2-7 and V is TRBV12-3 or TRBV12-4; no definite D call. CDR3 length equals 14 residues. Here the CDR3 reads CGSSIIQSSHEQYF. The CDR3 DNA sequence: TGTGGCAGCAGTATAATACAAAGCTCCCACGAGCAGTACTTC.

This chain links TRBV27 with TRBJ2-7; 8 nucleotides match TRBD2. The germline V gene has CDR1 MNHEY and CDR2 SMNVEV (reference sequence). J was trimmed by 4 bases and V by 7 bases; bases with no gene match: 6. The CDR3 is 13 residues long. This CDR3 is CASKRAGGYEQYF. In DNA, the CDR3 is TGTGCCAGCAAAAGGGCGGGAGGATACGAGCAGTACTTC.

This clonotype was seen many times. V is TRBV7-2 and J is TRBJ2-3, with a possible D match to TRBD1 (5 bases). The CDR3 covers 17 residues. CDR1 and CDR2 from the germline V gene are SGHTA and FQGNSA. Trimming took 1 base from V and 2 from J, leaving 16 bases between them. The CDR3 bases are TGTGCCAGCAGCTTAGATGGACACACGGCAAACACAGATACGCAGTATTTT. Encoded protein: CASSLDGHTANTDTQYF.

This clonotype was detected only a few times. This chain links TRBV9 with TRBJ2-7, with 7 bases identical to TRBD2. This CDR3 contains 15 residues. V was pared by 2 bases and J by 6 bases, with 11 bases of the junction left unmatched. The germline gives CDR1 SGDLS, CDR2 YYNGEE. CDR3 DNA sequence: TGTGCCAGCAGCGTGGACTGGGGGGGACGAAGCGAGCAGTACTTC. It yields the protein CASSVDWGGRSEQYF.

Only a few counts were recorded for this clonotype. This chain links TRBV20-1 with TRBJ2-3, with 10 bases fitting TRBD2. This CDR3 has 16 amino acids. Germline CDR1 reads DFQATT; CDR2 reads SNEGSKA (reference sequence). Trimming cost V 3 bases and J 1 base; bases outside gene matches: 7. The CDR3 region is CSARGLAGVGTDTQYF. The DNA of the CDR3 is TGCAGTGCTAGGGGGCTAGCGGGAGTTGGCACAGATACGCAGTATTTT.

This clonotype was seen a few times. CDR3 in DNA: TGTGCCAGCAGCTTAGTATACGCCGCAGCAGATACGCAGTATTTT. This translates into CASSLVYAAADTQYF. V and J are TRBV11-2 and TRBJ2-3; D unresolved. The germline CDR1 and CDR2 sequences are SGHAT and FQNNGV. This CDR3 is built from 15 residues. Between the trimmed V and J ends, which lost 1 base and 4 bases, there was a span of 12 bases.

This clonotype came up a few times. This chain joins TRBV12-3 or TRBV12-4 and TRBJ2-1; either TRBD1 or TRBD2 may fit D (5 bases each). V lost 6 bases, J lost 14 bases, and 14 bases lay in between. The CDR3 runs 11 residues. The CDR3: CASRTGTEEFF. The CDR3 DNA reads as TGTGCCAGCAGGACCGGGACGGAGGAGTTCTTC.

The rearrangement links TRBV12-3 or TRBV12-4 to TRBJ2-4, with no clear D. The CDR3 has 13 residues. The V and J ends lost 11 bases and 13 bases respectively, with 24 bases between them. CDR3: CAVRVRSYNEQYF. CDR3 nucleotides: TGTGCCGTCCGGGTGCGCTCCTACAATGAGCAGTACTTC.

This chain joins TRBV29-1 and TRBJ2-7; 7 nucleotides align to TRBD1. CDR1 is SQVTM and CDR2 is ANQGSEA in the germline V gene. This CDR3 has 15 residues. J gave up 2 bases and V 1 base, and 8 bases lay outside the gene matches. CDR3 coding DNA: TGCAGCGTTGAAGGTACAGGGGAAGGGGCCTACGAGCAGTACTTC. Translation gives CSVEGTGEGAYEQYF.

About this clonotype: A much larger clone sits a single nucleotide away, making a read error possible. CDR3 sequence reads: CASSLKRGSYNGQFF. The CDR3 DNA follows: TGTGCCAGCAGTCTGAAAAGGGGGAGCTACAATGGGCAGTTCTTC. The V call is TRBV7-9, the J call TRBJ2-1, with D tentatively TRBD1 (6 bases). The CDR3 length is 15 residues. Germline V gene data show CDR1 as SEHNR and CDR2 as FQNEAQ (reference sequence). Drawing the rest from reference TRBV7-9 and TRBJ2-1, the complete variable domain is DTGVSQNPRHKITKRGQNVTFRCDPISEHNRLYWYRQTLGQGPEFLTYFQNEAQLEKSRLLSDRFSAERPKGSFSTLEIQRTEQGDSAMYLCASSLKRGSYNGQFFGPGTRLTVL.

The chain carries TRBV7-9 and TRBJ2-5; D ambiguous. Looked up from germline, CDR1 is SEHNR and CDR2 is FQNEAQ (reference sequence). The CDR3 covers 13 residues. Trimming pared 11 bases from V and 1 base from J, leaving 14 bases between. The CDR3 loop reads CAGTSLGQETQYF. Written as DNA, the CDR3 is TGTGCCGGCACCTCGCTCGGCCAAGAGACCCAGTACTTC. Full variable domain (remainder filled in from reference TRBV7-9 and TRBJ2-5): DTGVSQNPRHKITKRGQNVTFRCDPISEHNRLYWYRQTLGQGPEFLTYFQNEAQLEKSRLLSDRFSAERPKGSFSTLEIQRTEQGDSAMYLCAGTSLGQETQYFGPGTRLLVL.

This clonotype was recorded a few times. CDR3 protein: CASSPRIGGDEKLFF. CDR3 coding DNA: TGTGCCAGCAGCCCCAGGATAGGGGGAGATGAAAAACTGTTTTTT. V usage is TRBV7-9 and J usage is TRBJ1-4; possibly TRBD1 for D (6 bases). V dropped 5 bases and J dropped 6 bases, with 16 bases sitting between them. Germline V gene lookup returns CDR1 SEHNR and CDR2 FQNEAQ (reference sequence). The CDR3 is 15 amino acids.